This TCR beta chain was recorded in a study of blood T cell repertoires in COVID-19. CDR3 length: 14 residues. The junction had 6 bases not matched to a gene; V was cut back by 5 bases and J by 5 bases. Germline-derived CDR1 and CDR2 are LNHDA and SQIVND (reference sequence). The data were produced by immunoSEQ multiplex PCR, yet TCRdb's version contains in-frame clones alone and is incomplete. Among hundreds of thousands of clones listed, around 82% were seen once. The study assigned cohorts using participant-reported clinical history. The V gene is TRBV19, the J gene TRBJ1-2, with 9 bases fitting TRBD1. The TCR was taken from a woman in her fifties or sixties who had been exposed to COVID-19. The source material was PBMCs or T cells enriched from blood (not recorded which). The DNA for the CDR3 is TGTGCCAGTAGTGCCTCGGGACAGGGATATGGCTACACCTTC. Protein product: CASSASGQGYGYTF.